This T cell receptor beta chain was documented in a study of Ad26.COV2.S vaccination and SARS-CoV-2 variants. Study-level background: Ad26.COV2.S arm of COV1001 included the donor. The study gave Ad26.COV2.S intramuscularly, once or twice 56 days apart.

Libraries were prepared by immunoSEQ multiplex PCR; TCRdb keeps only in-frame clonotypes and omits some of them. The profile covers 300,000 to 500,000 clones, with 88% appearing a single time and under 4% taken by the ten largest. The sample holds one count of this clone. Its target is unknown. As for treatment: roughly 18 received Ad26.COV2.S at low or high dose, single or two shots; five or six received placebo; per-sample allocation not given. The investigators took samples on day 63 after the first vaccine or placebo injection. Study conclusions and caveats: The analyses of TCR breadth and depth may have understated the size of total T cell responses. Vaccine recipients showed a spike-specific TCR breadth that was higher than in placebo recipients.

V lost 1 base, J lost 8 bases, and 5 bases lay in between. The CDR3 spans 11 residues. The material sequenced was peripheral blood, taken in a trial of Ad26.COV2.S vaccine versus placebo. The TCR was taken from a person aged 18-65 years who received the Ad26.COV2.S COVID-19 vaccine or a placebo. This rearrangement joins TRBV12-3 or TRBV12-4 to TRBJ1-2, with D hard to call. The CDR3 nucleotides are TGTGCCAGCAGTTTAGAGTCCGGCTACACCTTC. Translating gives CASSLESGYTF.